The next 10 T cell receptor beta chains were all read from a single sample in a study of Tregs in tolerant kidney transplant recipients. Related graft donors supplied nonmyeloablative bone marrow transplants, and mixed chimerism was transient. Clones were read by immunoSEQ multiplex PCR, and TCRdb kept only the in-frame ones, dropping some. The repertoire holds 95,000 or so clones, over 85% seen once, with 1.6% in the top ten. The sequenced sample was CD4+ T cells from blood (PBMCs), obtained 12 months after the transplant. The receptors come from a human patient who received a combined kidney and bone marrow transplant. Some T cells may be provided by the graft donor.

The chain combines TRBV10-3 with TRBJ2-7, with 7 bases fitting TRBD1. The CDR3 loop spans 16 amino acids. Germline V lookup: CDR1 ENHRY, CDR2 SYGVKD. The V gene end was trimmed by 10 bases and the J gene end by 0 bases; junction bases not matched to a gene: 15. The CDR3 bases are TGTGCCACCTTGACCCAAGGGGGCCTTGTCTCCTACGAGCAGTACTTC. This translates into CATLTQGGLVSYEQYF.

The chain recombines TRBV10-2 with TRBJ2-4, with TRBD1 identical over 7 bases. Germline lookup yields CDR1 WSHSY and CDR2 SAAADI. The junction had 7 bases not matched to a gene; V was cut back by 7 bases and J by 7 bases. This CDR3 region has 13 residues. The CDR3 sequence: CASTTGQANIQYF. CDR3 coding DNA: TGCGCCAGCACCACTGGACAGGCTAACATTCAGTACTTC.

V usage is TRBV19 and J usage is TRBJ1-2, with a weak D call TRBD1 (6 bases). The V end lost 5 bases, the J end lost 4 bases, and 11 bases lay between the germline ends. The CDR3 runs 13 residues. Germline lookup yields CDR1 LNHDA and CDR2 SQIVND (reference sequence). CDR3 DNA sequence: TGTGCCAGTAGTCCGGGACAAATCTATGGCTACACCTTC. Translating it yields CASSPGQIYGYTF.

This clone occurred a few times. CDR3 in DNA: TGTGCCTGGAGTGTTTTCCCTCTTACAGTAGGAGGGTCACCCCTCCACTTT. This sequence encodes CAWSVFPLTVGGSPLHF. The chain is built from TRBV30 and TRBJ1-6, with D uncertain. Trimming removed 0 bases from V and 10 bases from J, with 22 bases in between. The CDR3 runs 17 residues. Germline CDR1 reads GTSNPN; CDR2 reads SVGIG (reference sequence).

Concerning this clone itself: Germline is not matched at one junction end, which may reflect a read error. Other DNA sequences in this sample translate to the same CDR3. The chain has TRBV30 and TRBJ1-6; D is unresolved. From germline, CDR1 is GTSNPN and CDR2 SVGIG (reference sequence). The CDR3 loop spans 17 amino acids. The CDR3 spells CAWSRGAFSSYNSPLHF. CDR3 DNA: TGTGCCTGGAGTCGGGGAGCATTTAGCTCCTATAATTCCCCCCTCCACTTT. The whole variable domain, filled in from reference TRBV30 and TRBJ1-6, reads SQTIHQWPATLVQPVGSPLSLECTVEGTSNPNLYWYRQAAGRGLQLLFYSVGIGQISSEVPQNLSASRPQDRQFILSSKKLLLSDSGFYLCAWSRGAFSSYNSPLHFGNGTRLTVT.

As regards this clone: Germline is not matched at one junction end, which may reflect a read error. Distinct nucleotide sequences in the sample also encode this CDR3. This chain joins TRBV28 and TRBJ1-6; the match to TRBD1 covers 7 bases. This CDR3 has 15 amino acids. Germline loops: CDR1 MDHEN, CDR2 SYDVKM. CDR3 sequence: CASRNRDSFNSPLHF. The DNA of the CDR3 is TGTGCCAGCAGGAACCGGGACAGTTTTAATTCCCCCCTCCACTTT.

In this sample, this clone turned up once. CDR3 sequence: CASSRPGQGNYGYTF. CDR3 bases: TGTGCCAGCAGCCGTCCGGGACAGGGCAACTATGGCTACACCTTC. The gene calls are TRBV7-9 and TRBJ1-2; TRBD1 aligns across 9 bases. V shed 5 bases and J 2 bases; nucleotides not matched to a gene: 6. The germline V gene encodes CDR1 SEHNR and CDR2 FQNEAQ (reference sequence). The CDR3 is 15 amino acids.

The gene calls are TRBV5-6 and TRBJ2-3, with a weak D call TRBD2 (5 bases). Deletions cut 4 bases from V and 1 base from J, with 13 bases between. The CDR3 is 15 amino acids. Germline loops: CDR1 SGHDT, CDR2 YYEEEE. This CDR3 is CASSRLTRGTDTQYF. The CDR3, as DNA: TGTGCCAGCAGCCGACTTACGCGGGGCACAGATACGCAGTATTTT.

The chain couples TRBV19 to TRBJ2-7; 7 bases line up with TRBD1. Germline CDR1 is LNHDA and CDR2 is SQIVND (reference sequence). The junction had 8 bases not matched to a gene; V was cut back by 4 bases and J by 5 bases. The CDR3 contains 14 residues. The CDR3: CASSTYRGSHEQYF. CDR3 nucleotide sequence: TGTGCCAGTAGTACGTACAGGGGAAGCCACGAGCAGTACTTC.

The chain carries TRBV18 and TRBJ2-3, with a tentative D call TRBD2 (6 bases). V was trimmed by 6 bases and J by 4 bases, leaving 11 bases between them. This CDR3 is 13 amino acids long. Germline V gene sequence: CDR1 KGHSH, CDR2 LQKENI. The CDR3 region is CASSRDWSDTQYF. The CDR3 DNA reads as TGTGCCAGCTCCAGGGACTGGTCAGATACGCAGTATTTT.